This TCR beta chain appears in the sequencing data of a study of cytomegalovirus exposure and HLA in healthy donors. As concerns this clone: What it binds is unknown.

The germline CDR1 and CDR2 sequences are MRHNA and SNTAGT. Trimming pared 0 bases from V and 2 bases from J, leaving 12 bases between. The CDR3 has 16 amino acids. Both 60 Vbeta primers and 13 Jbeta primers went into the PCR. Sequencing used immunoSEQ multiplex PCR; TCRdb keeps in-frame clones, though not all of them. The sample lists 200,000 or so clones; approximately 82% were seen once. Study findings and constraints: Cytomegalovirus-associated status was assigned to some 180 TCR beta chains.

Sequencing was done on a sample of PBMCs. The receptor comes from a woman under 30 in good health and CMV-seropositive. The chain couples TRBV6-4 to TRBJ2-3, with D possibly being TRBD1 (5 bases). This chain's CDR3 is CASSDSTVGDTDTQYF. The CDR3, as DNA: TGTGCCAGCAGTGACTCGACTGTAGGGGACACAGATACGCAGTATTTT.